This T cell receptor (beta chain) was sequenced in a study of T cells in Graves' hyperthyroidism and ophthalmopathy. The TCR beta CDR3 regions underwent amplification using RNA transcripts as the source. The primer set for the first-round RT-PCR of the TCR CDR3 was HTBI. TCRdb independently ran MiXCR on the multiplex PCR reads; one entry per CDR3 protein. This sample yields 350,000 or so distinct CDR3 sequences, of which about a sixth are seen a single time; around 15% belongs to the top ten. This TCR was recovered from a woman in her forties with Graves' ophthalmopathy. Sequenced sample: blood.

CDR3 sequence reads: CASSPNLGADYSNQPQHF. DNA of the CDR3: TGTGCCAGCAGCCCAAACCTCGGGGCGGATTATAGCAATCAGCCCCAGCATTTT. The gene calls are TRBV27 and TRBJ1-5, with a weak D call TRBD1 (5 bases). V lost 6 bases and J lost 0, with 21 bases in between. The CDR3 spans 18 residues. CDR1 MNHEY and CDR2 SMNVEV come from the germline V gene (reference sequence).